The 2 T cell receptor beta chains reported below all come from one sample, sequenced in a study of blood T cells in healthy people across ages. It was with a sample-barcoded 5' primer and a J-beta primer mix that a second PCR of about 6 to 12 cycles was run. Via MiXCR, TCRdb re-called the 5' RACE reads, giving one row per CDR3 protein. The data hold about 640,000 distinct CDR3 sequences, with approximately 30% observed a single time. Sequencing was performed on blood. The receptor source for this set is an elderly woman in good health.

Comments on this clonotype: At one end, the junction sequence differs from germline, possibly due to a read error. The V call is TRBV7-9, the J call TRBJ2-3; 8 positions match TRBD2. The length of the CDR3 is 20 residues. From germline, CDR1 is SEHNR and CDR2 FQNEAQ (reference sequence). The CDR3 DNA follows: TGTGTCAGCAGCTTAGGCGAAGGCAGCGGGGGTCCCCAATATACAGATACGCAGTATTTT. Its protein product is CVSSLGEGSGGPQYTDTQYF.

The V call is TRBV20-1, the J call TRBJ1-1; tentatively, D is TRBD1 (6 bases). This CDR3 has 13 amino acids. Germline CDR1 DFQATT, CDR2 SNEGSKA (reference sequence). V was cut by 6 bases and J by 1 base, with 12 bases left in between. CDR3 loop: CSARWGQNTEAFF. The CDR3 DNA reads as TGCAGTGCCAGGTGGGGGCAGAACACTGAAGCTTTCTTT.